This T cell receptor (beta chain) is from a study of blood T cells in healthy people across ages. Together with a sample-barcoded 5' primer, a J-beta primer mix was included in a second PCR lasting roughly 6 to 12 cycles. TCRdb redid the calling of the 5' RACE reads with MiXCR, one entry per CDR3 protein. The table records around 990,000 distinct CDR3 sequences, roughly a quarter of them present only once. In its sample, this clonotype was seen a few times. CDR3 length equals 16 residues. The germline V gene has CDR1 MNHNS and CDR2 SASEGT. V was cut by 8 bases and J by 0 bases, with 19 bases left in between. The same specimen was also included in a second study, on T cells of mothers and their children.

Sequencing input: blood. The source of this sequence is a girl aged 2-10 years in good health. The V gene is TRBV6-1, the J gene TRBJ1-1, with D perhaps TRBD1 (5 bases). The CDR3 coding sequence is TGTGCCAGCTTAGCGCCGGGACTGGGGATGAACACTGAAGCTTTCTTT. Encoded protein: CASLAPGLGMNTEAFF.